The clone carrying this T cell receptor (beta chain) has a handful of counts. V lost 6 bases, J lost 3 bases, and 3 bases stayed unmatched. CDR1 is SGHVS, CDR2 FQNEAQ, per germline. This CDR3 has 15 residues. This sample was taken from a study of response to subunit inactivated influenza vaccine. TCRdb independently ran MiXCR on the RT-PCR reads; one entry per CDR3 protein. The sample contains under 200,000 distinct CDR3 sequences, roughly a tenth of which appear only once. The J gene is TRBJ2-1, the V gene TRBV7-8, with TRBD2 matching 12 bases. Material: CD8+ T cells sorted from PBMCs, obtained roughly 24 months after vaccination. The receptor's source is a man between 50 and 75 years old who received an inactivated influenza vaccine. This chain's CDR3 is CASSLAGGYYNEQFF. As DNA, the CDR3 is TGTGCCAGCAGTCTAGCGGGGGGGTACTACAATGAGCAGTTCTTC.